This T cell receptor (beta chain) was profiled in a study of cytomegalovirus exposure and HLA in healthy donors. Across the study: A prior analysis found 95 million to 140 million unique TCR beta sequences from some 190 million T cells. Notes on the study in general: A previous analysis found most TCR beta V segments productive roughly 87% or roughly 30% of the time. The study had only CMV serostatus as immune exposure information. With later analysis, a missense DCLRE1C variant became linked to TCR beta V- and J-gene trimming.

This clone was picked up one time. Antigen: not known. CDR1 and CDR2 from the germline V gene are MNHEY and SMNVEV (reference sequence). Trimming took 2 bases from V and 0 from J, leaving 5 bases between them. The CDR3 spans 14 residues. It was with 60 Vbeta and 13 Jbeta primers that the PCR ran. Sequencing used immunoSEQ multiplex PCR; TCRdb keeps in-frame clones, though not all of them. Of fewer than 200,000 clones in the sample, 87% were seen once. The TCR originated in a girl under two years old in good health and CMV-seronegative. Specimen: PBMCs. The gene calls are TRBV27 and TRBJ1-3; D is unresolved. The CDR3 DNA reads TGTGCCAGCAGTTTAACGGTCTCTGGAAACACCATATATTTT. It encodes CASSLTVSGNTIYF.